These 18 T cell receptor beta chains originate from one sample sequenced in a study of T cell repertoires in cytomegalovirus infection. TCRdb recomputed calls from the reads with MiXCR, one row per CDR3 protein. In the table there are a few hundred thousand distinct CDR3 sequences, approximately 15% of which are singletons. Specimen: CD8+ T cells from PBMCs. Receptor source: a human donor in good health (CMV status not recorded). Some clones in this sample may be carry-over from other donors' samples.

This clonotype was detected many times. This chain connects TRBV12-3 or TRBV12-4 to TRBJ1-2, with 8 bases that match TRBD1. The V and J ends lost 7 bases and 2 bases, in that order; junction bases with no gene match: 6. The CDR3 extends over 14 amino acids. Here the CDR3 reads CASTQGAKNYGYTF. The CDR3 DNA follows: TGTGCCAGCACTCAGGGGGCTAAAAACTATGGCTACACCTTC.

Ten or more counts support this clonotype. Compared with germline, one end of the junction differs, possibly owing to a read error. The chain couples TRBV7-7 to TRBJ2-7; D unresolved. This CDR3 comprises 15 residues. Germline CDR1 SSHAT, CDR2 FNYEAQ (reference sequence). The CDR3 sequence: CASSPTVRSSYEQYF. The CDR3 coding sequence is TGTGCTAGCAGCCCCACCGTGAGGTCCTCCTACGAGCAGTACTTC.

This clonotype was counted ten times or more. V and J are TRBV7-9 and TRBJ1-2; no reliable D call. This CDR3 comprises 14 residues. Germline V CDR1 and CDR2: SEHNR, FQNEAQ (reference sequence). The V end lost 4 bases, the J end lost 2 bases, and 11 bases lay between the germline ends. The CDR3 loop reads CASSSGLRNYGYTF. The DNA for the CDR3 is TGTGCCAGCAGCTCTGGGTTGAGGAACTATGGCTACACCTTC.

This clonotype occurred many times. V gene TRBV18 combines with J gene TRBJ2-1, with 8 bases fitting TRBD1. Germline CDR1 KGHSH, CDR2 LQKENI. Trimming at V came to 2 bases and at J to 6 bases, leaving 6 bases not matched to a gene. The CDR3 spans 15 residues. The CDR3 nucleotides are TGTGCCAGCTCACCATGGACAGGGCGAGGCAATGAGCAGTTCTTC. Residues: CASSPWTGRGNEQFF.

This clonotype was observed at least ten times. V usage is TRBV7-9 and J usage is TRBJ2-1, with 7 bases identical to TRBD2. The CDR3 contains 17 residues. CDR1 is SEHNR and CDR2 is FQNEAQ in the germline V gene (reference sequence). Trimming removed 4 bases from V and 6 bases from J; junction bases left unmatched: 15. The CDR3 sequence is CASSSRLATPVLNEQFF. For the CDR3, the DNA is TGTGCCAGCAGCTCAAGACTAGCCACGCCGGTTCTCAATGAGCAGTTCTTC. The full variable domain, with the rest looked up from reference TRBV7-9 and TRBJ2-1, is DTGVSQNPRHKITKRGQNVTFRCDPISEHNRLYWYRQTLGQGPEFLTYFQNEAQLEKSRLLSDRFSAERPKGSFSTLEIQRTEQGDSAMYLCASSSRLATPVLNEQFFGPGTRLTVL.

This sequence joins TRBV28 and TRBJ2-7; D may be TRBD1 or TRBD2 (5 bases each). The V end lost 4 bases, the J end lost 0 bases, and 13 bases lay between the germline ends. CDR3 size: 15 residues. The germline V gene encodes CDR1 MDHEN and CDR2 SYDVKM. Here the CDR3 reads CASSSGQSNSYEQYF. The CDR3 nucleotides read TGTGCCAGCAGTTCGGGGCAGTCTAACTCCTACGAGCAGTACTTC.

This clonotype was seen only a few times. J is TRBJ2-1 and V is TRBV6-1; D gene ambiguous. CDR1 is MNHNS and CDR2 is SASEGT in the germline V gene. Trimming left V 1 base short and J 4 bases short, with 11 bases between. The CDR3 runs 15 residues. CDR3 sequence: CASSEGALIYNEQFF. The CDR3 DNA is TGTGCCAGCAGTGAAGGAGCCCTAATATACAATGAGCAGTTCTTC.

The chain is built from TRBV7-9 and TRBJ1-2; D is unclear. Between the trimmed V and J ends, which lost 1 base and 4 bases, there was a span of 13 bases. The CDR3 has 15 residues. Germline V gene lookup returns CDR1 SEHNR and CDR2 FQNEAQ (reference sequence). The chain's CDR3 is CASSLEGRISYGYTF. For the CDR3, the DNA is TGTGCCAGCAGCTTAGAGGGCAGGATTTCCTATGGCTACACCTTC.

This clonotype was recorded many times. CDR3 DNA sequence: TGTGCCAGCAGCTCCCGACAGGTATCAGAGGAAGAGTACCCTAATGAAAAACTGTTTTTT. Residues: CASSSRQVSEEEYPNEKLFF. The gene calls are TRBV7-9 and TRBJ1-4, with TRBD1 as a possible D gene (6 bases). The CDR3 contains 20 residues. Trimming removed 4 bases at V and 3 bases at J, with 27 bases between. Per the germline V gene, CDR1 is SEHNR and CDR2 is FQNEAQ (reference sequence). The full variable domain, with the rest looked up from reference TRBV7-9 and TRBJ1-4, is DTGVSQNPRHKITKRGQNVTFRCDPISEHNRLYWYRQTLGQGPEFLTYFQNEAQLEKSRLLSDRFSAERPKGSFSTLEIQRTEQGDSAMYLCASSSRQVSEEEYPNEKLFFGSGTQLSVL.

The CDR3 DNA is TGTGCCAGCACCGACAGGGGTTTCTACACCTACGAGCAGTACTTC. Its protein is CASTDRGFYTYEQYF. The rearrangement links TRBV2 to TRBJ2-7; TRBD1 agrees at 8 bases. The ends lost 7 bases at V and 2 bases at J; junction bases unmatched: 10. The CDR3 is 15 amino acids. The V gene's germline CDR1 is SNHLY and CDR2 FYNNEI.

The genes are TRBV7-9 and TRBJ1-5, with D tentatively TRBD1 (5 bases). Germline V lookup: CDR1 SEHNR, CDR2 FQNEAQ (reference sequence). V dropped 6 bases and J dropped 0 bases, with 12 bases sitting between them. The CDR3 contains 15 residues. CDR3 sequence reads: CASSGGENSNQPQHF. The CDR3 bases are TGTGCCAGCAGTGGGGGAGAGAATAGCAATCAGCCCCAGCATTTT.

This clonotype was seen repeatedly, ten times or more. This chain joins TRBV7-8 and TRBJ2-5, with TRBD1 identical over 10 bases. CDR3 length: 15 residues. CDR1 and CDR2 (germline): SGHVS, FQNEAQ. The V and J ends lost 5 bases and 5 bases, in that order; junction bases with no gene match: 8. CDR3 loop: CASSVWTGGVETQYF. The CDR3 DNA follows: TGTGCCAGCAGCGTATGGACAGGGGGAGTGGAGACCCAGTACTTC. Full variable domain (outside the CDR3, taken from reference TRBV7-8 and TRBJ2-5): GAGVSQSPRYKVAKRGQDVALRCDPISGHVSLFWYQQALGQGPEFLTYFQNEAQLDKSGLPSDRFFAERPEGSVSTLKIQRTQQEDSAVYLCASSVWTGGVETQYFGPGTRLLVL.

J is TRBJ1-5 and V is TRBV12-3 or TRBV12-4; D call uncertain. The CDR3 totals 13 residues. V lost 2 bases, J lost 7 bases, and 9 bases lay in between. CDR3 DNA: TGTGCCAGCAGTTTATTTTCGCCCCAGCCCCAGCATTTT. Its translation is CASSLFSPQPQHF.

Ten or more counts support this clonotype. The V gene is TRBV6-6, the J gene TRBJ2-7, with D possibly TRBD1 on 6 matching bases. CDR3 size: 18 residues. The ends were cut back, 6 bases at V and 2 bases at J, with 26 bases in the middle. Per the germline V gene, CDR1 is MNHNY and CDR2 is SVGAGI (reference sequence). The DNA for the CDR3 is TGTGCCAGCAGCCGCTATCCTGGGCAGGGGCCCCAACCCTACGAGCAGTACTTC. It yields the protein CASSRYPGQGPQPYEQYF.

This chain connects TRBV12-3 or TRBV12-4 to TRBJ2-3; D is unclear. Trimming stripped 7 bases from V and 5 bases from J, with 22 bases between. The CDR3 is 16 residues long. As DNA, the CDR3 is TGTGCCAGCACCTCATTTTACCGCCGCGGCATAGATACGCAGTATTTT. It codes for CASTSFYRRGIDTQYF.

This clonotype was seen a few times. The chain joins TRBV14 to TRBJ2-1; 7 nucleotides agree with TRBD2. The CDR3 spans 19 residues. V lost 0 bases and J lost 7; bases outside the gene matches: 18. Germline lookup yields CDR1 SGHDN and CDR2 FVKESK. This CDR3 reads CASSQEGRRRTSSWNEQFF. DNA of the CDR3: TGTGCCAGCAGCCAAGAAGGACGGAGGAGGACTAGTTCGTGGAATGAGCAGTTCTTC.

This clonotype was counted a few times. V gene TRBV15 combines with J gene TRBJ1-1; a weak D match, TRBD1 (6 bases). The CDR3 is 15 residues long. The germline V gene has CDR1 LNHNV and CDR2 YYDKDF (reference sequence). The germline V and J ends were trimmed by 0 bases and 4 bases, with 12 bases remaining between them. The CDR3, as DNA: TGTGCCACCAGCAGAGATCGGGGCAGGGGCACTGAAGCTTTCTTT. It is translated as CATSRDRGRGTEAFF.

This clonotype was counted between two and nine times. The CDR3 sequence is CASSTRGLSYNEQFF. Written as DNA, the CDR3 is TGTGCCAGCAGCACCAGGGGGTTATCCTACAATGAGCAGTTCTTC. This chain links TRBV14 with TRBJ2-1, with 7 bases identical to TRBD1. CDR1 is SGHDN and CDR2 is FVKESK in the germline V gene. Trimming at V came to 5 bases and at J to 1 base, leaving 5 bases not matched to a gene. This CDR3 is 15 amino acids long.